This T cell receptor (beta chain) was captured by sequencing in a study of neoadjuvant nivolumab and ipilimumab in lung cancer. Remarks on this clone: Its specificity is unknown.

Profiled with immunoSEQ multiplex PCR; TCRdb holds only in-frame clones, not every one. The sample lists approximately 40,000 clones, roughly 89% occurring once. General study results and limits: Higher pretherapy blood TCR richness went with higher resected-tumor richness. From pretherapy to surgery, tumor richness and clonality rose with dual therapy. TCR richness and clonality were higher in tumors than adjacent uninvolved lung.

The TCR was taken from an adult with non-small cell lung cancer. Sequences were derived from peripheral blood, sampled before neoadjuvant nivolumab, alone or with ipilimumab.

The CDR3 sequence: CASRPDGPNQPQHF. CDR3 DNA: TGTGCCAGCAGACCCGACGGACCCAATCAGCCCCAGCATTTT. The rearrangement joins TRBV2 to TRBJ1-5; D not resolved. The CDR3 extends over 14 amino acids. V shed 6 bases and J shed 3 bases, with 12 bases lying between them. Germline V CDR1 and CDR2: SNHLY, FYNNEI.